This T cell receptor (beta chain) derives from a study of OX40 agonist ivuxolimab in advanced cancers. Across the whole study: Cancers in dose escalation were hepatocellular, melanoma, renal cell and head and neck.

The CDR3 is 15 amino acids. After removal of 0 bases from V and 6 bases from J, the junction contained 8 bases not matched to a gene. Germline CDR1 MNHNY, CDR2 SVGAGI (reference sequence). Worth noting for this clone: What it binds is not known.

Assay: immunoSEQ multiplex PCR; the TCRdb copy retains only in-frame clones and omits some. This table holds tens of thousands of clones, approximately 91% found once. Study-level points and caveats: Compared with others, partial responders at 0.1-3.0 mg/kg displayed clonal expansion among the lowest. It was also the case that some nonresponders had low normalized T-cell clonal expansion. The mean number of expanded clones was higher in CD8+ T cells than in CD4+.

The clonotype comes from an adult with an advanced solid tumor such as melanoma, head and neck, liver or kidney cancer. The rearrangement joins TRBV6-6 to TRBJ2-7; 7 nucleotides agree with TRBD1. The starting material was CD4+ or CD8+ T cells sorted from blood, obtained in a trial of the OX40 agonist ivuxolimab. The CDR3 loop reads CASSYSTGYSGEQYF. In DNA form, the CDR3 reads TGTGCCAGCAGTTACTCGACAGGGTATTCCGGCGAGCAGTACTTC.